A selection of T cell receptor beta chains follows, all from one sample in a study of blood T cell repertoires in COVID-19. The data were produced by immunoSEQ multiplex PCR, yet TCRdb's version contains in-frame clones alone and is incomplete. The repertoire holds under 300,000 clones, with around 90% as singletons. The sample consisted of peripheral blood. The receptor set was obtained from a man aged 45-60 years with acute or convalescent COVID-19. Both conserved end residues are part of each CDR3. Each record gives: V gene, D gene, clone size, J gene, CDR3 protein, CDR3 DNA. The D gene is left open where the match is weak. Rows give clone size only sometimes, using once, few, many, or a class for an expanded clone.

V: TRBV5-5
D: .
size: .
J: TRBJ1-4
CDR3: CASSLAGGATNEKLFF
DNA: TGTGCCAGCAGCTTGGCCGGGGGGGCAACTAATGAAAAACTGTTTTTT

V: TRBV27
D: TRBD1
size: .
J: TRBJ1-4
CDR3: CASRTNYLGLGGSEKLFF
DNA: TGTGCCAGCCGTACAAATTATTTGGGGTTAGGGGGCAGCGAAAAACTGTTTTTT

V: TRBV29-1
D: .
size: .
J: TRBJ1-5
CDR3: CSVGQGRGQPQHF
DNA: TGCAGCGTTGGCCAGGGGCGAGGTCAGCCCCAGCATTTT

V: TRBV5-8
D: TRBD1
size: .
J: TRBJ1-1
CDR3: CASSQGQGVITEAFF
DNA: TGTGCCAGCAGCCAGGGACAGGGTGTTATCACTGAAGCTTTCTTT

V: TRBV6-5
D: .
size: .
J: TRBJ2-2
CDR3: CASSPPASGRGELFF
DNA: TGTGCCAGCAGCCCCCCGGCCAGCGGGCGAGGGGAGCTGTTTTTT

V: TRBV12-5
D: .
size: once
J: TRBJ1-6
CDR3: CASANRVVHF
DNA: TGTGCTAGTGCTAACAGGGTGGTCCACTTT

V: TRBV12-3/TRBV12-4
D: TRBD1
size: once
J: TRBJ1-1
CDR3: CASSRTGGEEAFF
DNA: TGTGCCAGCAGTCGGACAGGGGGCGAAGAAGCTTTCTTT

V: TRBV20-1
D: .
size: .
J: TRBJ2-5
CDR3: CSASGPAGETQYF
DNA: TGCAGTGCTAGTGGACCTGCCGGGGAGACCCAGTACTTC

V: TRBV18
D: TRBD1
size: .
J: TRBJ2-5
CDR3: CASSPGTGEETQYF
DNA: TGTGCCAGCTCACCAGGGACAGGGGAGGAGACCCAGTACTTC

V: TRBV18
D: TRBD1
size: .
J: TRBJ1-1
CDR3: CASSPTWTGSRAFF
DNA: TGTGCCAGCTCACCCACATGGACAGGTTCACGAGCTTTCTTT

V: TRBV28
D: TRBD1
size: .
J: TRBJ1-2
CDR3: CASSPGQGGYTF
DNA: TGTGCCAGCAGTCCCGGACAGGGTGGCTACACCTTC

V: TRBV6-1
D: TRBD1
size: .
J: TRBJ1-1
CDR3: CASSEGRGRPAFF
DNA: TGTGCCAGCAGTGAAGGGAGGGGGCGCCCAGCTTTCTTT

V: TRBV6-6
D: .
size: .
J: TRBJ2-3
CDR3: CASSYGDAPDTQYF
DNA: TGTGCCAGCAGTTACGGAGACGCCCCAGATACGCAGTATTTT

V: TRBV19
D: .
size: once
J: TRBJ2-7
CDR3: CASSISRRASYEQYF
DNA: TGTGCCAGTAGTATTTCAAGGAGGGCCTCCTACGAGCAGTACTTC

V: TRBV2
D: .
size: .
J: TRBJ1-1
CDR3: CASSEPSNTEAFF
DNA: TGTGCCAGCAGTGAACCCTCGAACACTGAAGCTTTCTTT

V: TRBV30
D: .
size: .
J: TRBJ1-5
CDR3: CAWNLGPQPQHF
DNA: TGTGCCTGGAATTTGGGGCCTCAGCCCCAGCATTTT

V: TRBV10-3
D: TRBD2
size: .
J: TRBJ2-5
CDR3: CAISTSGDPQETQYF
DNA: TGTGCCATCAGCACTAGCGGGGACCCTCAAGAGACCCAGTACTTC

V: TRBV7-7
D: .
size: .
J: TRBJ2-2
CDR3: CASSFLGGANTGELFF
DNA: TGTGCTAGCAGCTTTCTCGGGGGAGCGAACACCGGGGAGCTGTTTTTT

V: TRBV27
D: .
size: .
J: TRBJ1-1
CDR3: CASSLRQGWTEAFF
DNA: TGTGCCAGCAGTTTACGGCAGGGCTGGACTGAAGCTTTCTTT

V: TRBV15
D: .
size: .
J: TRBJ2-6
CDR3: CATSRGGVGVSGANVLTF
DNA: TGTGCCACCAGCAGAGGGGGGGTAGGTGTGTCTGGGGCCAACGTCCTGACTTTC

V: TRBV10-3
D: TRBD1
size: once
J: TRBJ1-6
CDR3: CAIKPGQGGNSPLHF
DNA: TGTGCCATCAAGCCGGGACAGGGGGGTAATTCACCCCTCCACTTT

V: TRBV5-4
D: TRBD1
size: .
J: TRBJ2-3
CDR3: CASSARDRGTDTQYF
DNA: TGTGCCAGCAGCGCCCGGGACAGGGGAACAGATACGCAGTATTTT

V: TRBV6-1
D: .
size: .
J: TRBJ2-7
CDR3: CASSSPPDSLYEQYF
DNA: TGTGCCAGCAGTTCTCCCCCGGACAGTCTCTACGAGCAGTACTTC

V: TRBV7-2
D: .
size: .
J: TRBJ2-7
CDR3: CASSASSEQYF
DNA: TGTGCCAGCAGCGCTAGTAGCGAGCAGTACTTC

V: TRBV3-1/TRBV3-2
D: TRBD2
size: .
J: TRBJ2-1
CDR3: CASSQVAGGMSDEQFF
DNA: TGTGCCAGCAGCCAGGTAGCGGGGGGGATGAGCGATGAGCAGTTCTTC

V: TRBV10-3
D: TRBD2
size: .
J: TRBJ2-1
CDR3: CAISDRRGAGEQFF
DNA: TGTGCCATCAGTGATAGGCGGGGGGCTGGTGAGCAGTTCTTC

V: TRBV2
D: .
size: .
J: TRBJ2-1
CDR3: CASKLEVTNEQFF
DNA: TGTGCCAGCAAGCTAGAGGTAACTAATGAGCAGTTCTTC

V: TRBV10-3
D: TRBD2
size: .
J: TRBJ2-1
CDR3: CAISESQRGDLYNEQFF
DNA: TGTGCCATCAGTGAGTCCCAGCGGGGTGATCTTTACAATGAGCAGTTCTTC

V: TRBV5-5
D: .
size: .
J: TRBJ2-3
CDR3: CASRQGGGTDTQYF
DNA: TGTGCCAGCAGGCAGGGTGGGGGGACAGATACGCAGTATTTT

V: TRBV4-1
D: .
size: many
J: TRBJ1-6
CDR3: CASSQVGSSYYNSPLHF
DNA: TGCGCCAGCAGCCAAGTGGGGAGCTCCTATTACAATTCACCCCTCCACTTT

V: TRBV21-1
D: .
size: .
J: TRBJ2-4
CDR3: CASSRRRGSDIQYF
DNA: TGTGCCAGCAGCAGACGGCGAGGGTCGGACATTCAGTACTTC